What follows are 14 T cell receptor beta chains derived from one specimen sequenced in a study of blood T cell repertoires in COVID-19. Sequenced by immunoSEQ multiplex PCR; TCRdb stores in-frame clones only, minus some. The sample has over 100,000 clones, about 80% seen once. What was sequenced was peripheral blood. The receptors stem from a human donor in a cohort sampled during active COVID-19.

This clone was seen more than once but under ten times. The J gene is TRBJ1-6, the V gene TRBV28; D call uncertain. V gave up 6 bases and J gave up 3 bases, with 6 bases separating them. The CDR3 is 13 amino acids. Germline V gene data show CDR1 as MDHEN and CDR2 as SYDVKM. DNA of the CDR3: TGTGCCAGCAGAACGGGCTATAATTCACCCCTCCACTTT. It codes for CASRTGYNSPLHF.

V is TRBV10-3 and J is TRBJ2-5; weak D call: TRBD2 (6 bases). The CDR3 sequence is 12 residues long. The ends were cut back, 10 bases at V and 3 bases at J, with 12 bases in the middle. The germline V gene has CDR1 ENHRY and CDR2 SYGVKD. CDR3 nucleotides: TGTGCCAGCGGGACGGAAAAAGAGACCCAGTACTTC. As protein: CASGTEKETQYF.

The chain combines TRBV7-2 with TRBJ2-7, with D perhaps TRBD2 (6 bases). V gave up 5 bases and J gave up 0 bases, with 14 bases separating them. The CDR3 sequence is 15 residues long. Germline lookup yields CDR1 SGHTA and CDR2 FQGNSA. CDR3 region: CASSLSGSVSYEQYF. CDR3 in DNA: TGTGCCAGCAGCCTTAGCGGATCAGTCTCCTACGAGCAGTACTTC. Full variable domain (rest looked up from reference TRBV7-2 and TRBJ2-7): GAGVSQSPSNKVTEKGKDVELRCDPISGHTALYWYRQSLGQGLEFLIYFQGNSAPDKSGLPSDRFSAERTGGSVSTLTIQRTQQEDSAVYLCASSLSGSVSYEQYFGPGTRLTVT.

The chain combines TRBV5-1 with TRBJ1-6, with TRBD1 as a possible D gene (6 bases). The germline V and J ends were trimmed by 0 bases and 0 bases, with 13 bases remaining between them. Germline V CDR1 and CDR2: SGHRS, YFSETQ. This CDR3 has 18 residues. As DNA, the CDR3 is TGCGCCAGCAGCTTGGTAGGACAGACAATCTCCTATAATTCACCCCTCCACTTT. Translating it yields CASSLVGQTISYNSPLHF.

The chain carries TRBV9 and TRBJ2-1; D remains ambiguous. The CDR3 sequence is 14 residues long. Germline V gene data show CDR1 as SGDLS and CDR2 as YYNGEE. The V end was cut by 0 bases, the J end by 4 bases, with 8 bases between. Written as DNA, the CDR3 is TGTGCCAGCAGCGTAGCTGGCAGTTACAATGAGCAGTTCTTC. This translates into CASSVAGSYNEQFF.

This chain links TRBV5-5 with TRBJ1-2; a weak D match, TRBD1 (6 bases). This CDR3 contains 15 residues. Trimming pared 4 bases from V and 5 bases from J, leaving 18 bases between. Germline CDR1 and CDR2: SGHKS and YYEKEE (reference sequence). This CDR3 is CASSPLGGSGYGYTF. The CDR3 nucleotides read TGTGCCAGCAGCCCACTAGGGGGTTCAGGGTATGGCTACACCTTC.

The genes are TRBV7-3 and TRBJ1-1; D ambiguous. V was cut by 5 bases and J by 6 bases, with 16 bases left in between. Germline loops: CDR1 SGHTA, CDR2 FQGTGA. CDR3 length: 14 amino acids. The CDR3 spells CASSLAGRTAEAFF. CDR3 coding DNA: TGTGCCAGCAGCCTTGCAGGCCGTACGGCTGAAGCTTTCTTT.

V usage is TRBV27 and J usage is TRBJ1-5; D possibly corresponds to TRBD1 (6 bases). V was pared by 5 bases and J by 4 bases, with 15 bases between. The CDR3 is made up of 15 amino acids. Looked up from germline, CDR1 is MNHEY and CDR2 is SMNVEV (reference sequence). The CDR3 here is CASSLREGGNQPQHF. The CDR3 coding sequence is TGTGCCAGCAGTCTTCGTGAGGGGGGGAATCAGCCCCAGCATTTT.

The chain carries TRBV5-4 and TRBJ2-7; 9 bases align to TRBD2. CDR1 is SGHNT and CDR2 is YYREEE in the germline V gene (reference sequence). Germline trimming cut 1 base from V and 3 bases from J; bases unmatched to any gene: 2. This CDR3 has 14 residues. CDR3 bases: TGTGCCAGCAGCTTGTCTAGCGGGGACTACGAGCAGTACTTC. This sequence encodes CASSLSSGDYEQYF.

The V gene is TRBV7-2, the J gene TRBJ1-2; TRBD1 is a possible D gene (5 bases). Germline-derived CDR1 and CDR2 are SGHTA and FQGNSA. Deletions cut 1 base from V and 4 bases from J, with 13 bases between. The CDR3 extends over 15 amino acids. CDR3 sequence: CASSLGGGWFYGYTF. The CDR3 nucleotides are TGTGCCAGCAGCTTAGGGGGGGGGTGGTTCTATGGCTACACCTTC.

The chain combines TRBV18 with TRBJ1-1; D gene unclear. Per germline, CDR1 KGHSH and CDR2 LQKENI. The CDR3 consists of 13 residues. The germline V and J ends were trimmed by 8 bases and 4 bases, with 14 bases remaining between them. The CDR3 loop is CASGPDGSTEAFF. The CDR3 DNA reads TGTGCCAGCGGGCCGGACGGGAGCACTGAAGCTTTCTTT.

The chain combines TRBV5-1 with TRBJ2-1, with D tentatively TRBD2 (6 bases). The length of the CDR3 is 11 residues. Germline CDR1 reads SGHRS; CDR2 reads YFSETQ. With 0 bases removed from V and 16 bases from J, the gap between germline ends came to 11 bases. CDR3 residues: CASSLGPGLFF. In nucleotides, the CDR3 is TGCGCCAGCAGCTTGGGGCCGGGACTCTTCTTC.

V gene TRBV7-2 combines with J gene TRBJ2-3; D is ambiguous. The CDR3 runs to 15 residues. V was shortened by 3 bases and J by 5 bases, with 15 bases between the two germline ends. Germline V gene sequence: CDR1 SGHTA, CDR2 FQGNSA. DNA of the CDR3: TGTGCCAGCAGCTTTCGGAGACGGGTAGGAGATACGCAGTATTTT. Translated: CASSFRRRVGDTQYF.

V is TRBV18 and J is TRBJ2-7; no firm D call. The CDR3 length is 12 residues. Trimming removed 3 bases at V and 2 bases at J, with 5 bases between. Germline CDR1 KGHSH, CDR2 LQKENI. CDR3 nucleotide sequence: TGTGCCAGCTCACCCAACACCTACGAGCAGTACTTC. This translates into CASSPNTYEQYF.